The 31 T cell receptor beta chains below were found in one sample sequenced in a study of control samples from healthy donors and cancer patients. Profiling relied on immunoSEQ multiplex PCR, and the TCRdb table lists in-frame clones only, not all of them. The data hold 100,000 or so clones, with 83% observed a single time. The sequencing input was blood. These receptors came from a woman aged 45-59 years in good health.

The DNA of the CDR3 is TGTGCCAGCAGTTACACCCTGACTAGCGGGAGAGCCACAGATACGCAGTATTTT. This translates into CASSYTLTSGRATDTQYF. The V and J genes are TRBV6-2 or TRBV6-3 and TRBJ2-3, with 12 bases fitting TRBD2. J gave up 2 bases and V 2 bases, and 8 bases lay outside the gene matches. The germline V gene encodes CDR1 MNHEY and CDR2 SVGEGT. This CDR3 has 18 residues.

The rearrangement joins TRBV19 to TRBJ1-2; TRBD1 might be the D (5 bases). V lost 1 base and J 4 bases, leaving 13 bases between the germline ends. The CDR3 extends over 15 amino acids. In germline, CDR1 is LNHDA, CDR2 SQIVND (reference sequence). In DNA, the CDR3 is TGTGCCAGTAGTATAGGGGGCGCGGAGAGCTATGGCTACACCTTC. It translates to CASSIGGAESYGYTF.

The J gene is TRBJ2-7, the V gene TRBV5-6; D is possibly TRBD2 (6 bases). The CDR3 covers 13 residues. Deletions cut 4 bases from V and 2 bases from J, with 10 bases between. The V gene's germline CDR1 is SGHDT and CDR2 YYEEEE. The CDR3 loop reads CASSGRNTYEQYF. The CDR3 DNA is TGTGCCAGCAGCGGGAGGAATACCTACGAGCAGTACTTC.

The V gene is TRBV24-1, the J gene TRBJ2-3, with 8 bases matching TRBD2. This CDR3 spans 14 amino acids. The junction had 7 bases not matched to a gene; V was cut back by 4 bases and J by 8 bases. The germline V gene encodes CDR1 KGHDR and CDR2 SFDVKD. CDR3 sequence (DNA): TGTGCCACCAGTGAAAGGACTAGCTTAGGTACGCAGTATTTT. Translating gives CATSERTSLGTQYF.

V gene TRBV19 combines with J gene TRBJ1-3, with no clear D. V was cut by 1 base and J by 0 bases, with 10 bases left in between. Germline CDR1 LNHDA, CDR2 SQIVND (reference sequence). CDR3 length equals 16 residues. As DNA, the CDR3 is TGTGCCAGTAGTATAGCGCCAGCTAACTCTGGAAACACCATATATTTT. Translation: CASSIAPANSGNTIYF.

The chain has TRBV19 and TRBJ1-3; D remains ambiguous. The CDR3 extends over 20 amino acids. Germline-derived CDR1 and CDR2 are LNHDA and SQIVND (reference sequence). With 2 bases removed from V and 0 bases from J, the gap between germline ends came to 23 bases. The CDR3 reads CASSIRRYPMGLTSGNTIYF. The CDR3 DNA reads TGTGCCAGTAGTATACGACGCTACCCTATGGGGTTAACCTCTGGAAACACCATATATTTT.

This rearrangement joins TRBV11-3 to TRBJ2-7; perhaps D is TRBD1 or TRBD2 (6 bases each). Per the germline V gene, CDR1 is SGHNT and CDR2 is YENEEA. This CDR3 comprises 15 residues. Trimming shortened V by 2 bases and J by 2 bases, and 13 bases separated the two germline ends. Written as DNA, the CDR3 is TGTGCCAGCAGCTTATCTCGGGGGCAGGCCTACGAGCAGTACTTC. Residues: CASSLSRGQAYEQYF.

This chain uses TRBV28 with TRBJ2-1; 10 nucleotides align to TRBD1. Germline assignment: CDR1 MDHEN and CDR2 SYDVKM. The CDR3 is 19 amino acids. The V gene end was trimmed by 6 bases and the J gene end by 7 bases; junction bases not matched to a gene: 21. The CDR3 DNA is TGTGCCAGCAGGCCCACGGGACAGGGGACGGGAGCTCGGAGGAATGAGCAGTTCTTC. Its translation is CASRPTGQGTGARRNEQFF.

This chain joins TRBV27 and TRBJ2-2; TRBD1 matches 8 bases. CDR1 is MNHEY and CDR2 is SMNVEV in the germline V gene (reference sequence). The CDR3 contains 14 residues. V shed 3 bases and J 4 bases; nucleotides not matched to a gene: 1. This chain's CDR3 is CASSFRGRTGELFF. The DNA for the CDR3 is TGTGCCAGCAGTTTCAGGGGGCGCACCGGGGAGCTGTTTTTT.

The chain recombines TRBV5-5 with TRBJ2-6; possible D gene TRBD1, 6 bases. This CDR3 spans 17 amino acids. The germline V and J ends were trimmed by 4 bases and 0 bases, with 14 bases remaining between them. Germline CDR1 is SGHKS and CDR2 is YYEKEE (reference sequence). CDR3 bases: TGTGCCAGCAGCCAGGACAGTGGTGTCTCTGGGGCCAACGTCCTGACTTTC. It translates to CASSQDSGVSGANVLTF.

This chain connects TRBV20-1 to TRBJ1-1; no clear D. Germline V gene data show CDR1 as DFQATT and CDR2 as SNEGSKA (reference sequence). Deletions cut 7 bases from V and 4 bases from J, with 10 bases between. This CDR3 is 11 amino acids long. This chain's CDR3 is CSGRSGTEAFF. The CDR3 DNA is TGCAGTGGACGCTCGGGCACTGAAGCTTTCTTT.

This chain joins TRBV7-8 and TRBJ2-7; 8 bases align to TRBD2. V lost 5 bases to trimming and J lost 4 bases; unmatched junction nucleotides: 7. The CDR3 sequence is 14 residues long. The V gene's germline CDR1 is SGHVS and CDR2 FQNEAQ. CDR3 protein: CASSRGLAVYEQYF. DNA of the CDR3: TGTGCCAGCAGCCGAGGACTAGCTGTTTACGAGCAGTACTTC.

This clone was seen a handful of times. The J gene is TRBJ1-5, the V gene TRBV7-9; D possibly corresponds to TRBD1 (5 bases). The V end lost 4 bases, the J end lost 4 bases, and 11 bases lay between the germline ends. The germline gives CDR1 SEHNR, CDR2 FQNEAQ (reference sequence). The CDR3 has 14 residues. The chain's CDR3 is CASSSQTENQPQHF. As DNA, the CDR3 is TGTGCCAGCAGCTCTCAGACAGAAAATCAGCCCCAGCATTTT.

This clone is categorized as medium-sized. J is TRBJ1-1 and V is TRBV28; perhaps TRBD1 as D (6 bases). This CDR3 has 15 amino acids. The V gene's germline CDR1 is MDHEN and CDR2 SYDVKM. V was cut by 5 bases and J by 1 base, with 14 bases left in between. In DNA form, the CDR3 reads TGTGCCAGCAGTACAGAGGGGGGCGAGAACACTGAAGCTTTCTTT. Amino acids: CASSTEGGENTEAFF.

This clone was counted between two and nine times. The chain joins TRBV3-1 (or the pseudogene TRBV3-2) to TRBJ1-4, with TRBD1 matching over 10 bases. This CDR3 comprises 18 residues. Germline V gene lookup returns CDR1 LGHDT and CDR2 YNNKEL (reference sequence). Trimming cost V 2 bases and J 0 bases; bases outside gene matches: 6. CDR3 coding DNA: TGTGCCAGCAGCCAACCGGACAGGGGGAGAGCAACTAATGAAAAACTGTTTTTT. It encodes CASSQPDRGRATNEKLFF.

The gene calls are TRBV30 and TRBJ2-2, with 13 bases matching TRBD2. The V gene's germline CDR1 is GTSNPN and CDR2 SVGIG (reference sequence). CDR3 size: 15 residues. The V segment lost 4 bases and the J segment 5 bases; nucleotides outside the gene matches: 4. The DNA for the CDR3 is TGTGCCTGGAAACTAGCGGGAGGGCATACCGGGGAGCTGTTTTTT. Its protein product is CAWKLAGGHTGELFF.

This clone was seen a single time. Other DNA sequences in this sample translate to the same CDR3. V usage is TRBV12-3 or TRBV12-4 and J usage is TRBJ1-2; maybe TRBD1 (5 bases). This CDR3 is 11 amino acids long. V was trimmed by 6 bases and J by 8 bases, leaving 10 bases between them. In DNA, the CDR3 is TGTGCCAGCAGCCTTCAGGGAGGCTACACCTTC. Its protein is CASSLQGGYTF.

The chain couples TRBV18 to TRBJ1-2, with D hard to call. Trimming shortened V by 2 bases and J by 3 bases, and 13 bases separated the two germline ends. CDR1 and CDR2 from the germline V gene are KGHSH and LQKENI. This CDR3 spans 15 amino acids. For the CDR3, the DNA is TGTGCCAGCTCACCAAGCATGGTTATAGACTATGGCTACACCTTC. Translating gives CASSPSMVIDYGYTF.

The chain carries TRBV5-1 and TRBJ2-3; 7 nucleotides agree with TRBD2. This CDR3 has 16 residues. CDR1 and CDR2 from the germline V gene are SGHRS and YFSETQ. The V and J ends lost 0 bases and 2 bases, in that order; junction bases with no gene match: 6. The CDR3 here is CASSLGLAESTDTQYF. CDR3 DNA sequence: TGCGCCAGCAGCTTGGGGCTAGCGGAGTCCACAGATACGCAGTATTTT.

This sequence joins TRBV29-1 and TRBJ2-3; 11 bases fit TRBD2. Trimming cost V 6 bases and J 3 bases; bases outside gene matches: 8. The CDR3 is 15 residues long. Germline V gives CDR1 SQVTM, CDR2 ANQGSEA. DNA of the CDR3: TGCAGCGTCCGAGGGACTAGCGGAGCTACAGATACGCAGTATTTT. As protein: CSVRGTSGATDTQYF.

J is TRBJ1-1 and V is TRBV7-3; 7 bases are a match to TRBD1. In germline, CDR1 is SGHTA, CDR2 FQGTGA. There are 17 residues in the CDR3. The V segment lost 5 bases and the J segment 2 bases; nucleotides outside the gene matches: 14. The CDR3 DNA reads as TGTGCCAGCAGCCTGCGTGGTGGGACAGAGAGAAACACTGAAGCTTTCTTT. Protein sequence: CASSLRGGTERNTEAFF.

This clone was seen a handful of times. The chain combines TRBV7-2 with TRBJ1-5, with D tentatively TRBD1 (6 bases). CDR1 and CDR2 (germline): SGHTA, FQGNSA. Trimming removed 4 bases from V and 5 bases from J, with 9 bases in between. The length of the CDR3 is 13 residues. The CDR3 region is CASSYAGDQPQHF. The DNA for the CDR3 is TGTGCCAGCAGCTACGCAGGGGATCAGCCCCAGCATTTT. Drawing the rest from reference TRBV7-2 and TRBJ1-5, the complete variable domain is GAGVSQSPSNKVTEKGKDVELRCDPISGHTALYWYRQSLGQGLEFLIYFQGNSAPDKSGLPSDRFSAERTGGSVSTLTIQRTQQEDSAVYLCASSYAGDQPQHFGDGTRLSIL.

The rearrangement uses TRBV2 and TRBJ1-6; D is ambiguous. The CDR3 is 13 amino acids. Germline lookup yields CDR1 SNHLY and CDR2 FYNNEI. V was shortened by 3 bases and J by 8 bases, with 8 bases between the two germline ends. CDR3 sequence (DNA): TGTGCCAGCAGTGATGTGGAGGATTCACCCCTCCACTTT. The encoded protein is CASSDVEDSPLHF.

CDR3 bases: TGTGCCAGCAGCCGGGGGGGCAACACTGAAGCTTTCTTT. Translation gives CASSRGGNTEAFF. V is TRBV3-1 (or the pseudogene TRBV3-2) and J is TRBJ1-1; weak D call: TRBD1 (6 bases). CDR1 is LGHDT and CDR2 is YNNKEL in the germline V gene (reference sequence). Trimming left V 4 bases short and J 2 bases short, with 8 bases between. The CDR3 has 13 amino acids.

The chain links TRBV7-2 to TRBJ1-6; maybe TRBD1 (5 bases). The germline V and J ends were trimmed by 1 base and 4 bases, with 17 bases remaining between them. This CDR3 spans 18 amino acids. The germline V gene encodes CDR1 SGHTA and CDR2 FQGNSA. The CDR3 here is CASSLVHRGRGYNSPLHF. The CDR3, as DNA: TGTGCCAGCAGCTTAGTACATAGGGGCCGAGGATATAATTCACCCCTCCACTTT.

The chain combines TRBV3-1 (or the pseudogene TRBV3-2) with TRBJ1-3; a weak D match, TRBD1 (6 bases). CDR1 and CDR2 (germline): LGHDT, YNNKEL (reference sequence). There are 16 residues in the CDR3. V lost 2 bases and J lost 1, with 12 bases in between. The chain's CDR3 is CASSQSGGSSGNTIYF. Written as DNA, the CDR3 is TGTGCCAGCAGCCAATCGGGGGGCTCATCTGGAAACACCATATATTTT.

The chain employs TRBV24-1 and TRBJ2-3; the match to TRBD2 covers 15 bases. This CDR3 is built from 18 residues. The germline V gene has CDR1 KGHDR and CDR2 SFDVKD. The ends lost 5 bases at V and 2 bases at J; junction bases unmatched: 7. This chain's CDR3 is CATSGPGLAGGNTDTQYF. Written as DNA, the CDR3 is TGTGCCACCAGTGGTCCGGGACTAGCGGGAGGTAACACAGATACGCAGTATTTT.

The V call is TRBV9, the J call TRBJ2-7, with 10 bases lining up with TRBD2. The CDR3 extends over 15 amino acids. In germline, CDR1 is SGDLS, CDR2 YYNGEE. J gave up 3 bases and V 4 bases, and 7 bases lay outside the gene matches. CDR3 sequence reads: CASSSSGTSVYEQYF. Here the CDR3 DNA reads TGTGCCAGCAGCAGCTCCGGGACTAGCGTCTACGAGCAGTACTTC.

The chain combines TRBV19 with TRBJ1-3; D not certain. V was cut by 0 bases and J by 1 base, with 4 bases left in between. The CDR3 extends over 14 amino acids. CDR1 and CDR2 from the germline V gene are LNHDA and SQIVND (reference sequence). CDR3 sequence reads: CASSIDESGNTIYF. Written as DNA, the CDR3 is TGTGCCAGTAGTATAGATGAGTCTGGAAACACCATATATTTT.

This clone was counted between two and nine times. The J gene is TRBJ1-6, the V gene TRBV12-3 or TRBV12-4; D gene ambiguous. V was shortened by 6 bases and J by 7 bases, with 7 bases between the two germline ends. CDR3 length: 12 residues. This CDR3 reads CASSNRNSPLHF. CDR3 bases: TGTGCCAGCAGCAACAGAAATTCACCCCTCCACTTT.

This clone was seen only once. The rearrangement links TRBV14 to TRBJ2-7, with a tentative D call TRBD2 (5 bases). This CDR3 is 13 amino acids long. Trimming left V 5 bases short and J 7 bases short, with 15 bases between. Germline V CDR1 and CDR2: SGHDN, FVKESK. The CDR3 sequence is CASSAGLVVEQYF. Written as DNA, the CDR3 is TGTGCCAGCAGCGCAGGACTCGTTGTAGAGCAGTACTTC.